This TCR beta chain was captured by sequencing in a study of T cells in Graves' hyperthyroidism and ophthalmopathy. Overall study results and limits: With a median lead of about 6.9 months before onset, the model predicted ophthalmopathy.

Concerning this clonotype itself: Its cognate antigen is unknown.

Uncontrolled infection, other autoimmune disease, pregnancy or lactation led to exclusion. The CDR3 is 14 amino acids. The germline gives CDR1 SGHVS, CDR2 FQNEAQ. Trimming shortened V by 3 bases and J by 3 bases, and 11 bases separated the two germline ends. Researchers took RNA transcripts and amplified the TCR beta CDR3 regions from them. A set of HTBI primers served as the primers for a first-round RT-PCR of the TCR CDR3. TCRdb itself ran the multiplex PCR reads through MiXCR, one entry per CDR3 protein. Counted here are roughly 570,000 distinct CDR3 sequences, more than 45% occurring once; the ten biggest clones make up roughly 20%.

The sample taken for sequencing was peripheral blood or thyroid tissue (not recorded which). The clonotype was recovered from an adult woman with Graves' disease, either hyperthyroidism or ophthalmopathy (not recorded which). The V call is TRBV7-8, the J call TRBJ1-1, with D uncertain. CDR3 amino acids: CASSFIGGDTEAFF. The CDR3 nucleotides are TGTGCCAGCAGCTTTATAGGCGGAGACACTGAAGCTTTCTTT.